This T cell receptor beta chain was obtained from a study of blood T cell repertoires in COVID-19. Overall study context: Sites across the United States, Italy and Spain contributed samples from acute and convalescent COVID-19. PBMCs, B-cell-depleted T cells, or T cells were the source of the cDNA or gDNA that made up the material.

Seattle patients were enrolled during active infection and followed longitudinally. Per the authors' pipeline: By means of reference gene primer amplification, nucleated cell counts were estimated. Measured with immunoSEQ multiplex PCR; TCRdb has only the in-frame clones, and not every one. V and J calls and clone size are those listed in that table; D and trimming were worked out from the DNA. The sample consists of a few hundred thousand clones, 85% to 90% of them appearing once. This CDR3 has 17 residues. Germline assignment: CDR1 MGHRA and CDR2 YSYEKL. V trimming: 4 bases; J trimming: 5 bases; junction bases outside the gene matches: 11.

Sequences were obtained from peripheral blood. The chain has TRBV4-1 and TRBJ2-5; TRBD2 agrees at 12 bases. This TCR was recovered from a woman aged 45-65 years with COVID-19, enrolled during active disease. DNA of the CDR3: TGCGCCAGCAGCCTCTCATCTGGACTAGCGGGGTCGGAGACCCAGTACTTC. Translation gives CASSLSSGLAGSETQYF.